This note documents a single TCR beta chain sequence. This entry is derived from a study of T cells in Graves' hyperthyroidism and ophthalmopathy. TCR beta CDR3 sequences were amplified from RNA transcripts. First-round RT-PCR of the TCR CDR3 relied on the HTBI primer set. TCRdb itself ran the multiplex PCR reads through MiXCR, one entry per CDR3 protein. Found here are 480,000 or so distinct CDR3 sequences, approximately 15% of them singletons; the top ten hold less than 20%. Germline V gives CDR1 SNHLY, CDR2 FYNNEI. Trimming removed 6 bases at V and 9 bases at J, with 19 bases between. The CDR3 sequence is 14 residues long.

Sample: blood. The receptor was isolated from a woman younger than 35 with Graves' hyperthyroidism. The V gene is TRBV2, the J gene TRBJ2-3; D is unresolved. The CDR3 DNA follows: TGTGCCAGCAGACCCTTGCACGACCCAACGACGCAGTATTTT. It translates to CASRPLHDPTTQYF.